These T cell receptor beta chains were read from a single sample in a study of blood T cell repertoires in COVID-19. Only in-frame clones appear in the TCRdb table, and some are missing; sequencing was by immunoSEQ multiplex PCR. The table shows more than 450,000 clones, with about 90% occurring only once. Sequencing used PBMCs or T cells enriched from blood (not recorded which). Receptor source: a woman aged 18-30 years who had recovered from COVID-19. The CDR3 runs from the conserved cysteine through the conserved F or W. D genes are given only for firm matches. Clone size is not always given. Where it is, it says once, few, many or a class for expanded clones.

v_call: TRBV19; j_call: TRBJ2-3; d_call: TRBD2; clone_size: -; cdr3_aa: CASSIAASGGDTQYF; cdr3_nt: TGTGCCAGTAGTATAGCGGCTAGCGGGGGGGATACGCAGTATTTT
v_call: TRBV6-5; j_call: TRBJ2-5; d_call: TRBD1; clone_size: -; cdr3_aa: CASTGQGLKTQYF; cdr3_nt: TGTGCCAGCACCGGACAGGGTTTAAAGACCCAGTACTTC
v_call: TRBV27; j_call: TRBJ2-7; d_call: TRBD1; clone_size: -; cdr3_aa: CASSLRGQGMEQYF; cdr3_nt: TGTGCCAGCAGTTTAAGGGGACAGGGGATGGAGCAGTACTTC
v_call: TRBV28; j_call: TRBJ1-5; d_call: -; clone_size: -; cdr3_aa: CASSGGSANNQPQHF; cdr3_nt: TGTGCCAGCAGTGGGGGGTCGGCCAACAATCAGCCCCAGCATTTT
v_call: TRBV2; j_call: TRBJ2-3; d_call: TRBD2; clone_size: -; cdr3_aa: CAGRLAGATDTQYF; cdr3_nt: TGTGCCGGCCGACTAGCGGGGGCTACAGATACGCAGTATTTT
v_call: TRBV9; j_call: TRBJ1-4; d_call: TRBD1; clone_size: -; cdr3_aa: CASSLSDRGEKLFF; cdr3_nt: TGTGCCAGCAGCCTATCGGACAGGGGGGAAAAACTGTTTTTT
v_call: TRBV19; j_call: TRBJ2-3; d_call: TRBD2; clone_size: -; cdr3_aa: CATTGLAGALNTQYF; cdr3_nt: TGTGCCACCACGGGACTAGCGGGGGCCCTAAATACGCAGTATTTT
v_call: TRBV4-1; j_call: TRBJ2-7; d_call: TRBD2; clone_size: -; cdr3_aa: CASGTSVSYEQYF; cdr3_nt: TGCGCCAGCGGGACTAGCGTCTCCTACGAGCAGTACTTC
v_call: TRBV7-9; j_call: TRBJ1-2; d_call: TRBD1; clone_size: -; cdr3_aa: CASSPPTGVDYGYTF; cdr3_nt: TGTGCCAGCAGCCCACCGACAGGGGTCGACTATGGCTACACCTTC
v_call: TRBV7-2; j_call: TRBJ2-3; d_call: -; clone_size: once; cdr3_aa: CASSLSSTGGDTQYF; cdr3_nt: TGTGCCAGCAGCTTATCTAGCACTGGCGGGGATACGCAGTATTTT
v_call: TRBV7-9; j_call: TRBJ2-1; d_call: -; clone_size: -; cdr3_aa: CASSSPRGNDLGEQFF; cdr3_nt: TGTGCCAGCAGCTCGCCCCGAGGGAACGACCTCGGGGAGCAGTTCTTC
v_call: TRBV2; j_call: TRBJ2-6; d_call: -; clone_size: -; cdr3_aa: CASSRGANVLTF; cdr3_nt: TGTGCCAGCAGCCGTGGGGCCAACGTCCTGACTTTC
v_call: TRBV5-6; j_call: TRBJ2-5; d_call: TRBD1; clone_size: once; cdr3_aa: CASSLGGQTNLETQYF; cdr3_nt: TGTGCCAGCAGCTTGGGGGGACAGACGAATCTAGAGACCCAGTACTTC
v_call: TRBV5-4; j_call: TRBJ1-1; d_call: -; clone_size: -; cdr3_aa: CASSRRDTYPSNTEAFF; cdr3_nt: TGTGCCAGCAGCCGCCGGGACACCTACCCCTCGAACACTGAAGCTTTCTTT
v_call: TRBV2; j_call: TRBJ2-4; d_call: TRBD1; clone_size: once; cdr3_aa: CASSDRGRREAKNIQYF; cdr3_nt: TGTGCCTCCTCGGACAGGGGGCGAAGGGAAGCCAAAAACATTCAGTACTTC
v_call: TRBV15; j_call: TRBJ2-7; d_call: TRBD1; clone_size: -; cdr3_aa: CATSREGSFYTGDRGYEQYF; cdr3_nt: TGTGCCACCAGCAGAGAAGGGTCTTTCTATACGGGGGACAGGGGTTACGAGCAGTACTTC
v_call: TRBV7-3; j_call: TRBJ2-2; d_call: -; clone_size: -; cdr3_aa: CASGTPGFGGELFF; cdr3_nt: TGTGCCAGCGGAACCCCAGGGTTCGGCGGGGAGCTGTTTTTT
v_call: TRBV11-2; j_call: TRBJ2-1; d_call: TRBD1; clone_size: -; cdr3_aa: CASSLEGTGSYNEQFF; cdr3_nt: TGTGCCAGCAGCTTAGAGGGGACAGGGTCTTACAATGAGCAGTTCTTC
v_call: TRBV3-1/TRBV3-2; j_call: TRBJ1-3; d_call: -; clone_size: once; cdr3_aa: CASSPQRQTSSGNTIYF; cdr3_nt: TGTGCCAGCAGCCCCCAGCGACAGACTTCCTCTGGAAACACCATATATTTT
v_call: TRBV19; j_call: TRBJ1-1; d_call: -; clone_size: -; cdr3_aa: CASSIISPGHTEAFF; cdr3_nt: TGTGCCAGTAGTATAATCTCGCCAGGGCACACTGAAGCTTTCTTT
v_call: TRBV24-1; j_call: TRBJ1-5; d_call: -; clone_size: -; cdr3_aa: CATSSGYNQPQHF; cdr3_nt: TGTGCCACCAGTAGCGGTTACAATCAGCCCCAGCATTTT
v_call: TRBV19; j_call: TRBJ2-3; d_call: -; clone_size: -; cdr3_aa: CASSSGTADTQYF; cdr3_nt: TGTGCCAGTAGTAGCGGGACAGCAGATACGCAGTATTTT
v_call: TRBV10-2; j_call: TRBJ2-7; d_call: -; clone_size: few; cdr3_aa: CASGTGHINEQYF; cdr3_nt: TGCGCCAGCGGTACAGGTCATATCAACGAGCAGTACTTC
v_call: TRBV10-1; j_call: TRBJ2-5; d_call: TRBD1; clone_size: -; cdr3_aa: CAGAQGKGTQYF; cdr3_nt: TGCGCCGGGGCACAGGGGAAAGGGACCCAGTACTTC
v_call: TRBV5-6; j_call: TRBJ2-7; d_call: TRBD1; clone_size: -; cdr3_aa: CASSRGQGRYYSYEQYF; cdr3_nt: TGTGCCAGCAGCAGGGGACAGGGGCGTTACTACTCCTACGAGCAGTACTTC
v_call: TRBV5-5; j_call: TRBJ1-5; d_call: -; clone_size: few; cdr3_aa: CASSLYDVASNQPQHF; cdr3_nt: TGTGCCAGCAGCTTGTATGATGTAGCAAGCAATCAGCCCCAGCATTTT
v_call: TRBV4-1; j_call: TRBJ2-3; d_call: TRBD2; clone_size: -; cdr3_aa: CASSQGLAGGTDTQYF; cdr3_nt: TGCGCCAGCAGCCAGGGACTAGCGGGGGGGACAGATACGCAGTATTTT
v_call: TRBV5-4; j_call: TRBJ1-2; d_call: -; clone_size: -; cdr3_aa: CASSLSGFEGYTF; cdr3_nt: TGTGCCAGCAGCTTGTCAGGGTTCGAGGGCTACACCTTC
v_call: TRBV19; j_call: TRBJ2-1; d_call: TRBD2; clone_size: once; cdr3_aa: CASSIFGEGGNEQFF; cdr3_nt: TGTGCCAGTAGTATCTTCGGGGAGGGAGGGAATGAGCAGTTCTTC
v_call: TRBV4-1; j_call: TRBJ1-5; d_call: -; clone_size: -; cdr3_aa: CASSQGGSISLHQPQHF; cdr3_nt: TGCGCCAGCAGCCAAGGGGGCAGCATATCACTCCATCAGCCCCAGCATTTT
v_call: TRBV5-1; j_call: TRBJ1-1; d_call: -; clone_size: -; cdr3_aa: CASSLDGGSSSETAFF; cdr3_nt: TGCGCCAGCAGCTTGGATGGGGGCTCGTCCTCTGAAACGGCTTTCTTT